In this sample, the clone carrying this TCR beta chain turned up once. Its cognate antigen is unknown. Germline is not matched at one junction end, which may reflect a read error. PCR used 60 Vbeta primers and 13 Jbeta primers. Here immunoSEQ multiplex PCR was the method, and the copy in TCRdb shows in-frame clones only, minus some. Among fewer than 140,000 clones, roughly four fifths were seen once, and the ten largest hold roughly 1.5%. The sample originates from a study of cytomegalovirus exposure and HLA in healthy donors. General study points: Associated with cytomegalovirus, according to the listing, were 150 to 200 TCR beta chains. A missense variant in DCLRE1C was later tied to TCR beta V- and J-gene trimming. Segments of the TCR beta V type were, in most cases, productive about 87% or about 30% of the time in an earlier analysis.

Germline CDR1 MDHEN, CDR2 SYDVKM. The CDR3 length is 12 residues. This rearrangement joins TRBV28 to TRBJ1-5, with D unclear. The receptor's source is a man over 45 in good health and CMV-seronegative. The sequenced sample was PBMCs. The CDR3 spells CASRPSDHPQHF. CDR3 nucleotide sequence: TGTGCCAGCAGGCCTAGCGATCACCCCCAGCATTTT.